This TCR beta chain emerged from a study of radiation and T cells in renal cell carcinoma. Time point reported: baseline pretreatment blood. Treatment: 15 Gy SBRT to primary tumor, nephrectomy 4 weeks later. Produced via immunoSEQ multiplex PCR; TCRdb's table is partial and in-frame only. The sample holds about 130,000 clones, 82% seen once. After removal of 4 bases from V and 5 bases from J, the junction contained 4 bases not matched to a gene. The V gene's germline CDR1 is SGHNT and CDR2 YYREEE (reference sequence). This CDR3 is 13 amino acids long. Here the sequenced sample was blood, taken from a patient whose treatment included radiotherapy and nephrectomy. The origin of this receptor is an older woman with renal cell carcinoma. The chain links TRBV5-4 to TRBJ2-5; 8 bases map to TRBD2. The CDR3 reads CASSPWTSETQYF. The CDR3, as DNA: TGTGCCAGCAGCCCATGGACTAGCGAGACCCAGTACTTC.